This entry describes one T cell receptor beta chain. This specimen comes from a study of blood T cell repertoires in COVID-19. Study overall: Samples came from the United States, Italy and Spain, spanning acute and convalescent COVID-19. PBMCs, B-cell-depleted T cells, or T cells were the source of the cDNA or gDNA that made up the material.

In the source study's methods: Reference gene primer amplification gave nucleated cell count estimates. Libraries were prepared by immunoSEQ multiplex PCR; TCRdb keeps only in-frame clonotypes and omits some of them. Clonal size and the V and J genes are those of that table, whereas D and trimming came from the DNA. The table has 300,000 to 350,000 clones, approximately 91% seen once. The J segment lost 0 bases and the V segment lost 6 bases, leaving 6 bases of the junction unmatched. The V gene's germline CDR1 is SQVTM and CDR2 ANQGSEA. The CDR3 contains 14 residues. During active infection, Seattle patients enrolled and were then monitored through disease.

Sequenced: peripheral blood. The chain recombines TRBV29-1 with TRBJ2-7; 9 bases agree with TRBD1. The clonotype originates from a woman between 65 and 79 years old with COVID-19, enrolled during active disease. The DNA for the CDR3 is TGCAGCGTACCCGGGACAGGGAGCTCCTACGAGCAGTACTTC. Translated: CSVPGTGSSYEQYF.